This passage covers 32 T cell receptor beta chains from one sample sequenced in a study of cytomegalovirus exposure and HLA in healthy donors. The PCR had 60 Vbeta and 13 Jbeta primers. Clones were read by immunoSEQ multiplex PCR, and TCRdb kept only the in-frame ones, dropping some. The sample lists about 160,000 clones; roughly 80% were seen once. Sample: PBMCs. The receptors come from a man aged 35-49 years in good health and CMV-seronegative.

This chain links TRBV5-1 with TRBJ2-7; 9 bases are a match to TRBD1. Germline trimming cut 4 bases from V and 4 bases from J; bases unmatched to any gene: 3. The CDR3 has 13 residues. CDR1 SGHRS and CDR2 YFSETQ come from the germline V gene. The CDR3 protein is CASSKQGAYEQYF. Written as DNA, the CDR3 is TGCGCCAGCAGCAAACAGGGGGCTTACGAGCAGTACTTC.

The CDR3 spells CASSLGGTPTQYF. In DNA, the CDR3 is TGTGCCAGCAGTTTGGGGGGAACCCCGACCCAGTACTTC. The genes are TRBV28 and TRBJ2-5, with D possibly matching TRBD2 (6 bases). Trimming left V 3 bases short and J 7 bases short, with 12 bases between. The CDR3 covers 13 residues. The germline CDR1 and CDR2 sequences are MDHEN and SYDVKM. Full variable domain (missing parts from reference TRBV28 and TRBJ2-5): DVKVTQSSRYLVKRTGEKVFLECVQDMDHENMFWYRQDPGLGLRLIYFSYDVKMKEKGDIPEGYSVSREKKERFSLILESASTNQTSMYLCASSLGGTPTQYFGPGTRLLVL.

The chain carries TRBV5-6 and TRBJ2-3, with D tentatively TRBD1 (5 bases). V was shortened by 2 bases and J by 2 bases, with 12 bases between the two germline ends. This CDR3 has 15 residues. In germline, CDR1 is SGHDT, CDR2 YYEEEE. CDR3 in amino acids: CASSLRQTSTDTQYF. The CDR3 bases are TGTGCCAGCAGCTTACGACAGACGTCCACAGATACGCAGTATTTT.

The chain uses TRBV30 and TRBJ2-1, with D perhaps TRBD1 (6 bases). The V end was cut by 2 bases, the J end by 4 bases, with 9 bases between. This CDR3 spans 13 amino acids. The germline CDR1 and CDR2 sequences are GTSNPN and SVGIG (reference sequence). This CDR3 reads CAWSPDSYNEQFF. The CDR3 DNA is TGTGCCTGGAGTCCGGACAGTTACAATGAGCAGTTCTTC.

The rearrangement links TRBV5-1 to TRBJ2-5; 7 bases are shared with TRBD1. The DNA end lines up better with TRBJ2-7; the J call may be wrong. The CDR3 totals 15 residues. Germline V gene data show CDR1 as SGHRS and CDR2 as YFSETQ. DNA for the CDR3: TGCGCCAGCAGCCCCGCCCTATCGACAGGGACCGAGCAGTACTTC. This gives the protein CASSPALSTGTEQYF.

The chain couples TRBV30 to TRBJ2-7; D is perhaps TRBD2 (5 bases). The CDR3 extends over 10 amino acids. Germline values: CDR1 GTSNPN, CDR2 SVGIG (reference sequence). Between the trimmed V and J ends, which lost 5 bases and 5 bases, there was a span of 7 bases. The CDR3 DNA is TGTGCCTGGGAGGGCGACGAGCAGTACTTC. Translated: CAWEGDEQYF. Complete variable domain (other parts from reference TRBV30 and TRBJ2-7): SQTIHQWPATLVQPVGSPLSLECTVEGTSNPNLYWYRQAAGRGLQLLFYSVGIGQISSEVPQNLSASRPQDRQFILSSKKLLLSDSGFYLCAWEGDEQYFGPGTRLTVT.

This chain connects TRBV6-1 to TRBJ2-2; 7 nucleotides align to TRBD1. Germline CDR1 MNHNS, CDR2 SASEGT. CDR3 length: 17 amino acids. V shed 2 bases, J shed 6 bases, and the junction held 12 bases outside the gene matches. In DNA, the CDR3 is TGTGCCAGCAGTGAAATAGCGAGGGGGCGCAGTTCCGGGGAGCTGTTTTTT. Translation gives CASSEIARGRSSGELFF.

The rearrangement links TRBV30 to TRBJ1-5; D gene uncertain. Trimming took 2 bases from V and 4 from J, leaving 15 bases between them. This CDR3 has 15 residues. Germline V gives CDR1 GTSNPN, CDR2 SVGIG (reference sequence). The CDR3 protein is CAWSPAPGINQPQHF. For the CDR3, the DNA is TGTGCCTGGAGTCCCGCCCCCGGTATAAATCAGCCCCAGCATTTT.

The chain carries TRBV19 and TRBJ2-5; no definite D call. The CDR3 spans 13 residues. The germline V and J ends were trimmed by 10 bases and 0 bases, with 12 bases remaining between them. The germline V gene encodes CDR1 LNHDA and CDR2 SQIVND (reference sequence). CDR3 amino acids: CATSRAYQETQYF. The CDR3 DNA reads TGTGCCACCTCTCGCGCGTACCAAGAGACCCAGTACTTC.

This clone was observed a few times. The rearrangement links TRBV9 to TRBJ2-3, with a possible D match to TRBD2 (7 bases). The V and J ends lost 4 bases and 1 base respectively, with 16 bases between them. Looked up from germline, CDR1 is SGDLS and CDR2 is YYNGEE. The CDR3 is made up of 16 amino acids. The CDR3 DNA reads as TGTGCCAGCAGCACCCTCGCGGGGGCCGGCACAGATACGCAGTATTTT. It translates to CASSTLAGAGTDTQYF.

This rearrangement joins TRBV5-4 to TRBJ2-7; D possibly corresponds to TRBD1 (5 bases). Deletions cut 0 bases from V and 3 bases from J, with 13 bases between. The CDR3 loop spans 15 amino acids. In germline, CDR1 is SGHNT, CDR2 YYREEE (reference sequence). The CDR3 sequence is CASSLAGQGNYEQYF. In DNA, the CDR3 is TGTGCCAGCAGCTTGGCTGGGCAGGGTAACTACGAGCAGTACTTC.

This clone was detected a few times. DNA for the CDR3: TGTGCCACCAGCAGAGATGAGCGGGGATCAGATACGCAGTATTTT. Its translation: CATSRDERGSDTQYF. The chain carries TRBV15 and TRBJ2-3; 7 bases align to TRBD2. CDR1 LNHNV and CDR2 YYDKDF come from the germline V gene (reference sequence). Germline trimming cut 0 bases from V and 4 bases from J; bases unmatched to any gene: 4. The CDR3 loop spans 15 amino acids.

The chain carries TRBV5-6 and TRBJ1-2; D is perhaps TRBD1 (6 bases). This CDR3 contains 13 residues. Between the trimmed V and J ends, which lost 3 bases and 8 bases, there was a span of 14 bases. The germline V gene has CDR1 SGHDT and CDR2 YYEEEE. The CDR3 loop reads CASSWDQGRGYTF. DNA of the CDR3: TGTGCCAGCAGCTGGGACCAGGGGCGCGGCTACACCTTC.

The chain recombines TRBV6-1 with TRBJ1-2; weak D call: TRBD1 (5 bases). Germline V gene data show CDR1 as MNHNS and CDR2 as SASEGT. The CDR3 is 13 residues long. V was cut by 0 bases and J by 8 bases, with 10 bases left in between. The CDR3 DNA reads as TGTGCCAGCAGTGAAGCGCGGGGGATAGGCTACACCTTC. Its protein is CASSEARGIGYTF.

This sequence joins TRBV6-5 and TRBJ1-4; D gene uncertain. In germline, CDR1 is MNHEY, CDR2 SVGAGI. This CDR3 region has 14 residues. V shed 2 bases and J shed 6 bases, with 10 bases lying between them. CDR3 amino acids: CASSYTNNHEKLFF. DNA of the CDR3: TGTGCCAGCAGTTACACCAACAACCATGAAAAACTGTTTTTT.

V usage is TRBV29-1 and J usage is TRBJ2-4; D perhaps matches TRBD2 (5 bases). This CDR3 is 12 amino acids long. Germline values: CDR1 SQVTM, CDR2 ANQGSEA. Deletions cut 4 bases from V and 8 bases from J, with 12 bases between. CDR3: CSVAIERDIQYF. As DNA, the CDR3 is TGCAGCGTTGCGATAGAGAGGGACATTCAGTACTTC.

This clone was counted once. This sequence joins TRBV7-9 and TRBJ2-5, with 8 bases that match TRBD1. Looked up from germline, CDR1 is SEHNR and CDR2 is FQNEAQ (reference sequence). The J segment lost 1 base and the V segment lost 4 bases, leaving 8 bases of the junction unmatched. CDR3 size: 16 residues. This CDR3 reads CASSSNRGFGQETQYF. DNA for the CDR3: TGTGCCAGCAGCTCCAACAGGGGGTTTGGCCAAGAGACCCAGTACTTC.

J is TRBJ1-1 and V is TRBV28; D is undetermined. The V end lost 7 bases, the J end lost 1 base, and 10 bases lay between the germline ends. The germline gives CDR1 MDHEN, CDR2 SYDVKM. The CDR3 covers 13 residues. This CDR3 reads CASNNNENTEAFF. In nucleotides, the CDR3 is TGTGCCAGCAACAACAACGAGAACACTGAAGCTTTCTTT.

J is TRBJ2-5 and V is TRBV28; possibly TRBD2 for D (5 bases). The CDR3 has 20 residues. Between the trimmed V and J ends, which lost 2 bases and 4 bases, there was a span of 29 bases. Germline assignment: CDR1 MDHEN and CDR2 SYDVKM. The CDR3 sequence: CASSLDPRTAPGIGRETQYF. DNA for the CDR3: TGTGCCAGCAGTTTAGATCCCCGGACCGCCCCCGGGATTGGGCGAGAGACCCAGTACTTC.

The chain couples TRBV6-5 to TRBJ1-1; TRBD1 aligns across 7 bases. Trimming removed 2 bases from V and 11 bases from J; junction bases left unmatched: 11. This CDR3 is 14 amino acids long. CDR1 MNHEY and CDR2 SVGAGI come from the germline V gene. CDR3 protein: CASSYEQGIYKAFF. The CDR3 coding sequence is TGTGCCAGCAGTTACGAACAGGGGATATACAAGGCTTTCTTT.

This clone was found a few times. The chain combines TRBV6-6 with TRBJ1-6; D is perhaps TRBD1 (5 bases). Germline CDR1 is MNHNY and CDR2 is SVGAGI (reference sequence). The CDR3 runs to 14 residues. V was pared by 2 bases and J by 7 bases, with 9 bases between. This CDR3 reads CASSYQGPNSPLHF. CDR3 coding DNA: TGTGCCAGCAGTTACCAGGGCCCGAATTCACCCCTCCACTTT.

The rearrangement uses TRBV28 and TRBJ2-1; TRBD1 matches at 8 bases. Germline CDR1 is MDHEN and CDR2 is SYDVKM. The CDR3 consists of 16 residues. J lost 4 bases, V lost 4 bases, and 9 bases had no gene match. The CDR3 sequence: CASSSAGTGRYNEQFF. The DNA for the CDR3 is TGTGCCAGCAGTTCTGCCGGGACAGGAAGGTACAATGAGCAGTTCTTC.

V is TRBV5-4 and J is TRBJ2-3, with D tentatively TRBD1 (5 bases). V gave up 1 base and J gave up 4 bases, with 13 bases separating them. The CDR3 is made up of 15 amino acids. Germline assignment: CDR1 SGHNT and CDR2 YYREEE (reference sequence). The CDR3 loop is CASSLFRGAADTQYF. CDR3 nucleotides: TGTGCCAGCAGCTTGTTTAGGGGCGCAGCAGATACGCAGTATTTT.

In its sample, this clone was seen once. This chain links TRBV5-1 with TRBJ2-4; D perhaps matches TRBD1 (5 bases). With 0 bases removed from V and 8 bases from J, the gap between germline ends came to 12 bases. This CDR3 has 14 amino acids. Germline CDR1 is SGHRS and CDR2 is YFSETQ. The chain's CDR3 is CASSLVGHPDIQYF. In nucleotides, the CDR3 is TGCGCCAGCAGCTTGGTCGGACATCCGGACATTCAGTACTTC.

The chain recombines TRBV21-1 with TRBJ2-1; the D segment call TRBD2 is taken from the table without a DNA check. TRBV21-1 is recorded as a pseudogene. CDR3 length equals 20 residues. For the CDR3, the DNA is TGTGCCAGCAGACAACCTCCCGGGGACTCCCACTACGTATCCTACAATGAGCAGTTCTTC. It specifies CASRQPPGDSHYVSYNEQFF.

In its sample, this clone was seen once. The chain recombines TRBV11-3 with TRBJ2-1; D is ambiguous. The germline gives CDR1 SGHNT, CDR2 YENEEA. CDR3 size: 14 residues. The V gene lost 1 base and the J gene lost 5 bases, with 9 bases spanning the gap. The CDR3: CASSLAGFNNEQFF. The CDR3 DNA reads TGTGCCAGCAGCTTAGCGGGTTTTAACAATGAGCAGTTCTTC.

The chain joins TRBV9 to TRBJ2-1, with D maybe TRBD1 (5 bases). The germline gives CDR1 SGDLS, CDR2 YYNGEE. The CDR3 is 14 amino acids. V lost 0 bases to trimming and J lost 8 bases, with 12 bases between them. The CDR3 reads CASSVEIVGHEQFF. The CDR3 DNA sequence: TGTGCCAGCAGCGTAGAGATTGTGGGGCATGAGCAGTTCTTC.

CDR3 nucleotides: TGTGCCAGCAGCTTGGCCACAGGGGGCAGCTATGGCTACACCTTC. It yields the protein CASSLATGGSYGYTF. V and J are TRBV5-5 and TRBJ1-2, with 9 bases fitting TRBD1. In germline, CDR1 is SGHKS, CDR2 YYEKEE (reference sequence). The CDR3 loop spans 15 amino acids. The ends lost 0 bases at V and 4 bases at J; junction bases unmatched: 4.

This chain connects TRBV27 to TRBJ2-1, with TRBD1 as a possible D gene (5 bases). This CDR3 has 13 residues. Germline V gene data show CDR1 as MNHEY and CDR2 as SMNVEV (reference sequence). Trimming shortened V by 3 bases and J by 8 bases, and 11 bases separated the two germline ends. CDR3 region: CASSLEMGHEQFF. The CDR3 DNA is TGTGCCAGCAGTTTGGAGATGGGGCATGAGCAGTTCTTC.

The chain links TRBV4-3 to TRBJ1-2, with D possibly being TRBD1 (5 bases). CDR3 length: 13 residues. CDR1 LGHNA and CDR2 YSLEER come from the germline V gene. V lost 0 bases to trimming and J lost 7 bases, with 9 bases between them. The CDR3 region has the DNA TGCGCCAGCAGCCAAGAGGGCAGGGCTGGCTACACCTTC. Translating gives CASSQEGRAGYTF.

The J gene is TRBJ1-1, the V gene TRBV30; 8 bases agree with TRBD1. CDR3 size: 15 residues. Germline V gene sequence: CDR1 GTSNPN, CDR2 SVGIG (reference sequence). The J segment lost 1 base and the V segment lost 5 bases, leaving 9 bases of the junction unmatched. DNA for the CDR3: TGTGCCTGGGGTCCCAGGGGGCTGAGGAACACTGAAGCTTTCTTT. It encodes CAWGPRGLRNTEAFF.

V gene TRBV2 combines with J gene TRBJ2-3; the D is unclear. Trimming left V 6 bases short and J 4 bases short, with 8 bases between. This CDR3 contains 12 residues. In germline, CDR1 is SNHLY, CDR2 FYNNEI. In DNA form, the CDR3 reads TGTGCCAGCAGGGCTGATTCAGATACGCAGTATTTT. Its translation: CASRADSDTQYF. The full variable domain, completed using reference TRBV2 and TRBJ2-3, is EPEVTQTPSHQVTQMGQEVILRCVPISNHLYFYWYRQILGQKVEFLVSFYNNEISEKSEIFDDQFSVERPDGSNFTLKIRSTKLEDSAMYFCASRADSDTQYFGPGTRLTVL.